The rows below give T cell receptor beta chains drawn from one sample of a study of CD8+CD57+ T cells in acquired aplastic anemia. MiXCR, run by TCRdb on the reads, gives a single entry per CDR3 protein. The sample has 170,000 or so distinct CDR3 sequences; more than 40% are singletons. Sequencing input: sorted CD4+, CD8+, or CD8+CD57+ T cells (not recorded which) from PBMCs. The receptor set was obtained from a human donor with aplastic anemia. Each CDR3 is given with its conserved first and last residue. D genes are given only for firm matches. Only some rows state a clone size, as once, few, many or a class for expanded clones.

V gene: TRBV2; J gene: TRBJ1-1; D gene: NA; clone size: once; CDR3 DNA: TGTGCCAGCACCTGGGGAATGGGCACTGAAGCTTTCTTT; CDR3 protein: CASTWGMGTEAFF
V gene: TRBV11-2; J gene: TRBJ2-1; D gene: TRBD2; clone size: NA; CDR3 DNA: TGTGCCAGCAGTCTATCCTCGACTAGCTATGAGCAGTTCTTC; CDR3 protein: CASSLSSTSYEQFF
V gene: TRBV7-2; J gene: TRBJ2-7; D gene: NA; clone size: many; CDR3 DNA: TGTGCCAGCAGCTCCCCGGGGGCCTACGAGCAGTACTTC; CDR3 protein: CASSSPGAYEQYF
V gene: TRBV7-8; J gene: TRBJ1-2; D gene: TRBD1; clone size: many; CDR3 DNA: TGTGCCAGCAGCCCCGAGACAGGGTGGAATGGCTACACCTTC; CDR3 protein: CASSPETGWNGYTF
V gene: TRBV11-1; J gene: TRBJ2-6; D gene: NA; clone size: NA; CDR3 DNA: TGTGCCAGCAGCACCCGACTAGGTGCCTACTCTGGGGCCAACGTCCTGACTTTC; CDR3 protein: CASSTRLGAYSGANVLTF
V gene: TRBV11-2; J gene: TRBJ1-2; D gene: NA; clone size: many; CDR3 DNA: TGTGCCAGCAGCTTAGGGGTGGCCGGCTACACCTTC; CDR3 protein: CASSLGVAGYTF
V gene: TRBV6-4; J gene: TRBJ2-1; D gene: NA; clone size: NA; CDR3 DNA: TGTGCCAGCAGTGACTCGGGCGGGGCCGCTAATGAGCAGTTCTTC; CDR3 protein: CASSDSGGAANEQFF
V gene: TRBV25-1; J gene: TRBJ1-6; D gene: NA; clone size: NA; CDR3 DNA: TGTGCCAGCAGTAAACGCTATAATTCACCCCTCCACTTT; CDR3 protein: CASSKRYNSPLHF
V gene: TRBV9; J gene: TRBJ1-1; D gene: TRBD1; clone size: NA; CDR3 DNA: TGTGCCAGCAGCGTAGGACAGGGGGATGGCACTGAAGCTTTCTTT; CDR3 protein: CASSVGQGDGTEAFF
V gene: TRBV9; J gene: TRBJ2-7; D gene: NA; clone size: few; CDR3 DNA: TGTGCCAGCCACGCCCAGCGGCCCAGCGAGCAGTACTTC; CDR3 protein: CASHAQRPSEQYF
V gene: TRBV29-1; J gene: TRBJ1-1; D gene: NA; clone size: few; CDR3 DNA: TGCAGCGCAAATTCTAGAATGAACACTGAAGCTTTCTTT; CDR3 protein: CSANSRMNTEAFF
V gene: TRBV20-1; J gene: TRBJ1-5; D gene: NA; clone size: once; CDR3 DNA: TGCAGTGCTGGTTGGCAGGGGTATCAGCCCCAGCATTTT; CDR3 protein: CSAGWQGYQPQHF
V gene: TRBV5-1; J gene: TRBJ2-7; D gene: TRBD1; clone size: many; CDR3 DNA: TGCGCCAGCAGCACCGACAGGGTGCTCGGCGAGCAGTACTTC; CDR3 protein: CASSTDRVLGEQYF
V gene: TRBV20-1; J gene: TRBJ1-6; D gene: NA; clone size: many; CDR3 DNA: TGCAGTGCTAGAGCCATTGGGCCGATTGCGGATTCACCCCTCCACTTT; CDR3 protein: CSARAIGPIADSPLHF
V gene: TRBV19; J gene: TRBJ1-1; D gene: NA; clone size: few; CDR3 DNA: TGTGCCAGTAGTATAACCAGGCCGAACACTGAAGCTTTCTTT; CDR3 protein: CASSITRPNTEAFF
V gene: TRBV4-2; J gene: TRBJ2-3; D gene: NA; clone size: NA; CDR3 DNA: TGTGCCAGCAGCCAAGGGGAAGGGGATACGCAGTATTTT; CDR3 protein: CASSQGEGDTQYF
V gene: TRBV6-1; J gene: TRBJ2-7; D gene: NA; clone size: many; CDR3 DNA: TGTGCCAGCAGTGAAATTCATACGGTGGAGCAGTACTTC; CDR3 protein: CASSEIHTVEQYF
V gene: TRBV5-1; J gene: TRBJ2-1; D gene: TRBD2; clone size: NA; CDR3 DNA: TGCGCCAGCAGCTTATGGACTAGCGGGAGGGCCGAATTCTACAATGAGCAGTTCTTC; CDR3 protein: CASSLWTSGRAEFYNEQFF
V gene: TRBV5-1; J gene: TRBJ2-7; D gene: NA; clone size: many; CDR3 DNA: TGCGCCAGCAGCTTGGACCTACGAACCTACGAGCAGTACTTC; CDR3 protein: CASSLDLRTYEQYF
V gene: TRBV20-1; J gene: TRBJ2-7; D gene: NA; clone size: NA; CDR3 DNA: TGCAGTGCTAGAGATTTCGACTCGGGCAGCAGTCCTAGCTCCTACGAGCAGTACTTC; CDR3 protein: CSARDFDSGSSPSSYEQYF
V gene: TRBV10-2; J gene: TRBJ1-5; D gene: NA; clone size: many; CDR3 DNA: TGCGCCAGCAGACTGCAGGTCAATCAGCCCCAGCATTTT; CDR3 protein: CASRLQVNQPQHF
V gene: TRBV7-6; J gene: TRBJ2-7; D gene: NA; clone size: once; CDR3 DNA: TGTGCCAGCAGCTTAGACGAGACCTACGAGCAGTACTTC; CDR3 protein: CASSLDETYEQYF
V gene: TRBV7-9; J gene: TRBJ2-1; D gene: NA; clone size: many; CDR3 DNA: TGTGCCAGCAGAATGGTTGATGAGCAGTTCTTC; CDR3 protein: CASRMVDEQFF
V gene: TRBV7-9; J gene: TRBJ1-2; D gene: TRBD1; clone size: NA; CDR3 DNA: TGTGCCAGCAGCTTAGGTGGGACAGGGAGTTTTGGCTACACCTTC; CDR3 protein: CASSLGGTGSFGYTF
V gene: TRBV20-1; J gene: TRBJ2-7; D gene: TRBD2; clone size: many; CDR3 DNA: TGCAGTGCTAGAGATTTAAGGGGACTAGCGGCAAGTGGAACTAGCTCCTACGAGCAGTACTTC; CDR3 protein: CSARDLRGLAASGTSSYEQYF
V gene: TRBV29-1; J gene: TRBJ2-7; D gene: TRBD2; clone size: few; CDR3 DNA: TGCAGCGTTGAGGTGGGGCTAGCGGGGGGTCGCTCCTACGAGCAGTACTTC; CDR3 protein: CSVEVGLAGGRSYEQYF
V gene: TRBV15; J gene: TRBJ2-1; D gene: TRBD2; clone size: few; CDR3 DNA: TGTGCCACCAGCAGAGACGAAGGAGCGGGAGGGCCCTCGAAGCTTCGTATGAGCAATGAGCAGTTCTTC; CDR3 protein: CATSRDEGAGGPSKLRMSNEQFF
V gene: TRBV2; J gene: TRBJ2-7; D gene: NA; clone size: many; CDR3 DNA: TGTGCCAGCAGTGATGGCCCGGGGGTCGAGCAGTACTTC; CDR3 protein: CASSDGPGVEQYF
V gene: TRBV5-4; J gene: TRBJ1-4; D gene: NA; clone size: NA; CDR3 DNA: TGTGCCAGCAGCTTGTCGCCAGGGTCTAATGAAAAACTGTTTTTT; CDR3 protein: CASSLSPGSNEKLFF
V gene: TRBV2; J gene: TRBJ1-6; D gene: NA; clone size: once; CDR3 DNA: TGTGCCAGCAATTGGAACTCCTATAATTCACCCCTCCACTTT; CDR3 protein: CASNWNSYNSPLHF
V gene: TRBV20-1; J gene: TRBJ2-2; D gene: NA; clone size: NA; CDR3 DNA: TGCAGTGCTAGAGATGGGGGGAGTCGGTACACCGGGGAGCTGTTTTTT; CDR3 protein: CSARDGGSRYTGELFF
V gene: TRBV5-4; J gene: TRBJ2-5; D gene: TRBD2; clone size: NA; CDR3 DNA: TGTGCCAGCAGCTTTGCGGGGGTCAGGGAGACCCAGTACTTC; CDR3 protein: CASSFAGVRETQYF